This T cell receptor (beta chain) was observed in a study of molecular identifiers for immune sequencing clone quantification. Turning to the study itself: Across replicate runs, RNA obtained from around 20,000 or 100,000 naive CD8 cells was divided into five, with four undergoing sequencing. Study results and limitations: Clones that exceeded 20 RNA copies held over 99% of effector molecules, yet under 1% in naive cells. Sizes of highly expanded clones could be underestimated through identical TCRs sharing a barcode.

This clonotype was picked up many times. No antigen is known for it. Deletions cut 7 bases from V and 6 bases from J, with 15 bases between. The V gene's germline CDR1 is SQVTM and CDR2 ANQGSEA. The CDR3 runs to 12 residues. Libraries of bulk TCR were made by previously described methods (with listed TCR primers). Using its own MiXCR run on the PCR reads, TCRdb lists one record per CDR3 protein. The sample has 400,000 to 600,000 distinct CDR3 sequences; about 26% are singletons. This clonotype was obtained from a human donor in good health. Some libraries in this study had Jurkat cell RNA spiked in. The chain carries TRBV29-1 and TRBJ1-1; D not resolved. Sequences were obtained from naive CD8+ T cells from blood, with Jurkat cell RNA spiked in. The subset is: FACS-sorted CD8+CD4-CCR7+CD45RA+ naive T cells. CDR3 sequence: CSGNSINAEAFF. Written as DNA, the CDR3 is TGCAGCGGCAACAGCATCAACGCTGAAGCTTTCTTT.